This TCR beta chain was identified in a study of blood T cell repertoires in COVID-19. Study background: The study drew acute and convalescent COVID-19 samples from the United States, Italy and Spain. PBMCs, B-cell-depleted T cells, or T cells were the source of the cDNA or gDNA that made up the material.

The V gene's germline CDR1 is SGHTA and CDR2 FQGTGA. The CDR3 is 16 amino acids. Trimming removed 4 bases from V and 1 base from J, with 13 bases in between. Sequenced by immunoSEQ multiplex PCR; TCRdb stores in-frame clones only, minus some. Of roughly 230,000 clones listed, roughly 80% are singletons. The sample taken for sequencing was peripheral blood. The chain has TRBV7-3 and TRBJ2-2; tentatively, D is TRBD2 (6 bases). The clonotype was recovered from a man aged 50-60 years with active or convalescent COVID-19. In DNA, the CDR3 is TGTGCCAGCAGCTCAAACGGGGGAGGGAACACCGGGGAGCTGTTTTTT. Translated, it gives CASSSNGGGNTGELFF.